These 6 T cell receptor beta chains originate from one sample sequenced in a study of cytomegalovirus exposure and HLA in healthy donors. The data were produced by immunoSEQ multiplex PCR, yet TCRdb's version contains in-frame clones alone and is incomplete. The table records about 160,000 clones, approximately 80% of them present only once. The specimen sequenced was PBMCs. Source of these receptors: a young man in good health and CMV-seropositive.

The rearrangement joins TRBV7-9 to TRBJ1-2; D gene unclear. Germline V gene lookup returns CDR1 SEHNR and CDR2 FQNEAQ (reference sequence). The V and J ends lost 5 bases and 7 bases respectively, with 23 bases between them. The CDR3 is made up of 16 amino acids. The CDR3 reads CASSPASRWEVCGYTF. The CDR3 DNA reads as TGTGCCAGCAGCCCGGCATCCCGGTGGGAGGTATGTGGCTACACCTTC.

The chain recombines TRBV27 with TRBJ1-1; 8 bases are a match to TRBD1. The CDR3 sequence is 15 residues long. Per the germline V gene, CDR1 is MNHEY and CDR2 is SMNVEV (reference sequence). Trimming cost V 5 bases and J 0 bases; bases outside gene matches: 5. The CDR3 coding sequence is TGTGCCAGCAGTGTCAGGGGGCAGATGAACACTGAAGCTTTCTTT. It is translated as CASSVRGQMNTEAFF.

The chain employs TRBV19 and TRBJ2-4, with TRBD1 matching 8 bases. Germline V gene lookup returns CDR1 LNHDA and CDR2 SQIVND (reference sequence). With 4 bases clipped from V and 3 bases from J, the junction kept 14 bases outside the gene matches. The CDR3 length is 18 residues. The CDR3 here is CASSRASRTGYDKNIQYF. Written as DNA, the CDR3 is TGTGCCAGTAGTAGGGCCTCGAGGACAGGGTACGACAAAAACATTCAGTACTTC. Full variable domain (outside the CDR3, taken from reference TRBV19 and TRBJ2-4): DGGITQSPKYLFRKEGQNVTLSCEQNLNHDAMYWYRQDPGQGLRLIYYSQIVNDFQKGDIAEGYSVSREKKESFPLTVTSAQKNPTAFYLCASSRASRTGYDKNIQYFGAGTRLSVL.

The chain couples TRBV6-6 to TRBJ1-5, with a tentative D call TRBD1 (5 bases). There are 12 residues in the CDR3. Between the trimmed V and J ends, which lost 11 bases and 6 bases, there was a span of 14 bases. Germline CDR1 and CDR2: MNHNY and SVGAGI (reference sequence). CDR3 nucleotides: TGTGCCGGACAATATCCAGGTCAGCCCCAGCATTTT. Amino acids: CAGQYPGQPQHF.

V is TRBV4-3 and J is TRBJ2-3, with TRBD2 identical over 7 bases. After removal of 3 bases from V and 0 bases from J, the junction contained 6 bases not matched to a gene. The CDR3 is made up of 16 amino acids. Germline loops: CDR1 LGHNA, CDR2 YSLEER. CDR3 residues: CASSQLGAGSTDTQYF. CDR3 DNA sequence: TGCGCCAGCAGCCAGCTAGGAGCGGGGAGCACAGATACGCAGTATTTT.

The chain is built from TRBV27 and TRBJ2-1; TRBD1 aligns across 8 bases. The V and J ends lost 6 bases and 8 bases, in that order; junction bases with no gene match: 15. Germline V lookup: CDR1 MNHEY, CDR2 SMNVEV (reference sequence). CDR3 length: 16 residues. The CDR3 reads CASRPSMGQGAHEQFF. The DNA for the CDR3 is TGTGCCAGCAGGCCCTCCATGGGGCAGGGGGCGCATGAGCAGTTCTTC.